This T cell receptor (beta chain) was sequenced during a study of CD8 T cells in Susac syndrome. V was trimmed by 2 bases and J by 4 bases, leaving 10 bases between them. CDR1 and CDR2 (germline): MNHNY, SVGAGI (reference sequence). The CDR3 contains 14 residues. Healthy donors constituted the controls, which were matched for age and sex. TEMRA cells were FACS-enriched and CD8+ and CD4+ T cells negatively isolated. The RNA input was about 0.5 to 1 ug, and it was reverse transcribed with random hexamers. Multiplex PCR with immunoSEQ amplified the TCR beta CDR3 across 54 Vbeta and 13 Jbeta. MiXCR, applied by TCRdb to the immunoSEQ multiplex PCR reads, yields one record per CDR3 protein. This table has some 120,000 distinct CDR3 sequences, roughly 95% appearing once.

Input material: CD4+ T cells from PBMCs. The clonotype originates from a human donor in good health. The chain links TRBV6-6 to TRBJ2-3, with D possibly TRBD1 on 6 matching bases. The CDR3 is CASSYGQGSDTQYF. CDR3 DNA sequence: TGTGCCAGCAGTTACGGGCAGGGGTCAGATACGCAGTATTTT.